This passage covers 9 T cell receptor beta chains from one sample sequenced in a study of spatial heterogeneity in lung cancer. Regarding time point: sample taken at primary tumor resection. TCRdb passed the 5' RACE reads through MiXCR, listing each CDR3 protein once. Counted here are thousands of distinct CDR3 sequences, 8.5% to 10% occurring once; the ten biggest clones make up 45% to 55%. Sequencing was performed on PBMCs, taken at surgery. These receptor sequences come from a male donor with early-stage non-small cell lung cancer.

This clonotype was recorded at least ten times. V usage is TRBV27 and J usage is TRBJ2-7; tentative D call: TRBD1 (6 bases). The CDR3 spans 16 residues. V was cut by 3 bases and J by 7 bases, with 22 bases left in between. Germline V gives CDR1 MNHEY, CDR2 SMNVEV (reference sequence). The CDR3 sequence is CASSFRGQGSSGEQYF. As DNA, the CDR3 is TGTGCCAGCAGTTTTCGAGGGCAGGGGTCTTCGGGGGAGCAGTACTTC.

The V call is TRBV7-2, the J call TRBJ2-1; 8 positions agree with TRBD1. The germline V gene has CDR1 SGHTA and CDR2 FQGNSA. Trimming removed 5 bases from V and 6 bases from J; junction bases left unmatched: 12. The CDR3 runs 16 residues. The chain's CDR3 is CASSLGQGAVGNEQFF. The CDR3, as DNA: TGTGCCAGCAGCCTAGGACAGGGCGCGGTGGGCAATGAGCAGTTCTTC.

The sample holds many counts of this clonotype. The chain joins TRBV7-9 to TRBJ2-1; no clear D. Between the trimmed V and J ends, which lost 5 bases and 1 base, there was a span of 6 bases. This CDR3 comprises 13 residues. CDR1 is SEHNR and CDR2 is FQNEAQ in the germline V gene (reference sequence). In nucleotides, the CDR3 is TGTGCCAGCAGCCTCAAATCCTACAATGAGCAGTTCTTC. Translating it yields CASSLKSYNEQFF.

In its sample, this clonotype was seen many times. The V gene is TRBV6-1, the J gene TRBJ1-5, with TRBD1 matching over 7 bases. The CDR3 is 15 amino acids. The trim removed 6 bases at V and 7 bases at J, leaving 12 bases unmatched. CDR1 and CDR2 (germline): MNHNS, SASEGT. The CDR3 reads CASRQSDRNKQPQHF. CDR3 nucleotide sequence: TGTGCCAGCAGACAATCGGACAGGAACAAACAGCCCCAGCATTTT.

This clonotype was detected only a few times. The V gene is TRBV10-2, the J gene TRBJ1-1, with 7 bases lining up with TRBD1. J was trimmed by 3 bases and V by 5 bases; bases with no gene match: 18. Germline V gene sequence: CDR1 WSHSY, CDR2 SAAADI. The length of the CDR3 is 18 residues. DNA for the CDR3: TGCGCCAGCAGTAGCATCGGGACAGACCAATTACTTCACACTGAAGCTTTCTTT. Translation gives CASSSIGTDQLLHTEAFF.

This clonotype was recorded many times. This sequence joins TRBV4-1 and TRBJ2-7; 7 nucleotides agree with TRBD1. CDR1 and CDR2 (germline): MGHRA, YSYEKL. The CDR3 covers 15 residues. V lost 0 bases, J lost 2 bases, and 4 bases stayed unmatched. The CDR3 here is CASSQDPGQAYEQYF. DNA for the CDR3: TGCGCCAGCAGCCAAGATCCAGGACAGGCCTACGAGCAGTACTTC.

This clonotype was observed at least ten times. The gene calls are TRBV7-2 and TRBJ2-7; 13 bases align to TRBD2. Germline CDR1 reads SGHTA; CDR2 reads FQGNSA. CDR3 size: 17 residues. After removal of 4 bases from V and 1 base from J, the junction contained 7 bases not matched to a gene. The CDR3 sequence is CASSSGLAGVFSYEQYF. In nucleotides, the CDR3 is TGTGCCAGCAGCTCAGGACTAGCGGGAGTCTTTTCCTACGAGCAGTACTTC.

This clonotype is labeled as medium-sized. This sequence joins TRBV6-5 and TRBJ1-1; D uncertain. This CDR3 has 16 residues. Per germline, CDR1 MNHEY and CDR2 SVGAGI. With 0 bases removed from V and 2 bases from J, the gap between germline ends came to 13 bases. CDR3: CASSYSIGVFNTEAFF. Here the CDR3 DNA reads TGTGCCAGCAGTTACTCGATCGGGGTCTTTAACACTGAAGCTTTCTTT.

This clonotype was counted a few times. This chain uses TRBV2 with TRBJ2-1; tentatively, D is TRBD1 (5 bases). CDR1 is SNHLY, CDR2 FYNNEI, per germline. This CDR3 has 15 amino acids. V was trimmed by 5 bases and J by 7 bases, leaving 18 bases between them. Here the CDR3 DNA reads TGTGCCAGCAGTACTGGGGCATTTAGTGTGAATGAGCAGTTCTTC. It yields the protein CASSTGAFSVNEQFF. The full variable domain, rest sourced from reference TRBV2 and TRBJ2-1, is EPEVTQTPSHQVTQMGQEVILRCVPISNHLYFYWYRQILGQKVEFLVSFYNNEISEKSEIFDDQFSVERPDGSNFTLKIRSTKLEDSAMYFCASSTGAFSVNEQFFGPGTRLTVL.